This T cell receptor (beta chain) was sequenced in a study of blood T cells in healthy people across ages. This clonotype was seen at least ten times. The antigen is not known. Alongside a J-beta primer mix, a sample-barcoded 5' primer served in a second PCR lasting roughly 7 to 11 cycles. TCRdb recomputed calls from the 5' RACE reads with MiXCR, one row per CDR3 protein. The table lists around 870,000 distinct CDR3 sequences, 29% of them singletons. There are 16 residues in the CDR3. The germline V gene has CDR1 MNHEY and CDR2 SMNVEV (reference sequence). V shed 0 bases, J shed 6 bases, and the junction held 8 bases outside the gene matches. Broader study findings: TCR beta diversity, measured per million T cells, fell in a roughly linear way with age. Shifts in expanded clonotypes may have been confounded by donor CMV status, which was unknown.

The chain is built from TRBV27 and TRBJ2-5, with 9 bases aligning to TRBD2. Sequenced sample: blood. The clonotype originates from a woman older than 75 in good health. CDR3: CASSLSGGGVRKTQYF. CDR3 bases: TGTGCCAGCAGTTTATCGGGCGGGGGGGTGAGAAAGACCCAGTACTTC.